The clone carrying this T cell receptor beta chain has only one observation. This sample is part of a study of shared clonotypes between healthy human individuals. Naive CD8 cells comprised CD45RO-negative, CCR7-positively selected cells, excluding terminally differentiated effector memory CD45RA+ cells. Here immunoSEQ multiplex PCR was the method, and the copy in TCRdb shows in-frame clones only, minus some. The profile shows approximately 590,000 clones, roughly 96% of them singletons. Looked up from germline, CDR1 is SGHTA and CDR2 is FQGTGA. The junction had 8 bases not matched to a gene; V was cut back by 5 bases and J by 8 bases. The CDR3 is 15 amino acids.

Material for sequencing was naive CD8+ T cells sorted from blood. V and J are TRBV7-3 and TRBJ2-2, with 10 bases identical to TRBD2. This TCR came from a woman aged 25 to 39 in good health. This CDR3 reads CASSLGLAVAGELFF. In nucleotides, the CDR3 is TGTGCCAGCAGCCTAGGACTAGCGGTAGCAGGGGAGCTGTTTTTT. Filled out from reference TRBV7-3 and TRBJ2-2, the complete variable domain reads GAGVSQTPSNKVTEKGKYVELRCDPISGHTALYWYRQSLGQGPEFLIYFQGTGAADDSGLPNDRFFAVRPEGSVSTLKIQRTERGDSAVYLCASSLGLAVAGELFFGEGSRLTVL.